A single T cell receptor (beta chain) is shown here with its context. V gave up 6 bases and J gave up 10 bases; unmatched junction bases: 17. CDR1 and CDR2 from the germline V gene are SGHDN and FVKESK. CDR3 length: 16 residues. The record originates from a study of blood T cell repertoires in COVID-19. Study background: Acute and convalescent COVID-19 specimens originated in the United States, Italy and Spain.

Libraries were prepared by immunoSEQ multiplex PCR; TCRdb keeps only in-frame clonotypes and omits some of them. The table has just under 65,000 clones, over 70% seen once. Material: peripheral blood. This clonotype was obtained from a human donor in a cohort sampled during active COVID-19. The chain links TRBV14 to TRBJ2-3, with 9 bases matching TRBD1. The CDR3 bases are TGTGCCAGCAGACTCAGCTCGGACAGGGGAAGTATTGCGCAGTATTTT. This translates into CASRLSSDRGSIAQYF.